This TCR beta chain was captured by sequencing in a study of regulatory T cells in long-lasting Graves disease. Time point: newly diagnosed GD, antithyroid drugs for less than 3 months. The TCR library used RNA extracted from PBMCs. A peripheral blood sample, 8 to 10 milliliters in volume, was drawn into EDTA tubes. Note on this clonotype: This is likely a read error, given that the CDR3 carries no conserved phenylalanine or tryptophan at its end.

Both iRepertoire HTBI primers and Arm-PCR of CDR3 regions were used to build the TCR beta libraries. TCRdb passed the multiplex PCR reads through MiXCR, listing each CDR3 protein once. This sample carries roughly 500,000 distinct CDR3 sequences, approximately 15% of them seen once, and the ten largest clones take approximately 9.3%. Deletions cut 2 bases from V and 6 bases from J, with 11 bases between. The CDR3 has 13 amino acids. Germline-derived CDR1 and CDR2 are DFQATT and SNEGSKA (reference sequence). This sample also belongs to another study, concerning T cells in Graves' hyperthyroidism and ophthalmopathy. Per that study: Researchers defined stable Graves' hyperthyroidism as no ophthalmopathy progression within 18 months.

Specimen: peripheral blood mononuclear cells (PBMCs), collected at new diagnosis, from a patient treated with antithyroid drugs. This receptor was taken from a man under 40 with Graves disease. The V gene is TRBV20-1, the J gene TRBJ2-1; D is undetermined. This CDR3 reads CSARIQRSNEQFS. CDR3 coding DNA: TGCAGTGCTAGAATCCAGCGCTCCAATGAGCAGTTCTCC.